Listed below are T cell receptor beta chains from one sample, sequenced in a study of CD8+ T cells in alopecia areata. Sequencing used immunoSEQ multiplex PCR; TCRdb keeps in-frame clones, though not all of them. The table records a few hundred thousand clones, around 67% of them present only once. Here the sequenced sample was CD4+ T cells sorted from blood, taken at week 0. These receptors originate from a human donor with alopecia areata. Both conserved end residues are part of each CDR3. The D gene is left open where the match is weak. Size values are once, few and many counts, or a class for expanded clones, and some rows have none.

clone_size j_call d_call v_call cdr3_nt cdr3_aa
. TRBJ1-1 . TRBV30 TGTGCCTGGAGTAAACAGGCCAACACTGAAGCTTTCTTT CAWSKQANTEAFF
. TRBJ2-1 TRBD2 TRBV7-9 TGTGCCAGCAGCTCCTTAGCGGGGGACAATGAGCAGTTCTTC CASSSLAGDNEQFF
. TRBJ2-1 TRBD2 TRBV7-8 TGTGCCAGCAGCCCCAGTTTAGCGGGGCGACGATACAATGAGCAGTTCTTC CASSPSLAGRRYNEQFF
once TRBJ2-4 . TRBV29-1 TGCAGCGTTGCGGGCAGACAGAGGAACATTCAGTACTTC CSVAGRQRNIQYF
. TRBJ2-5 . TRBV11-2 TGTGCCAGCAGCTTAGACAGTAGGGAGACCCAGTACTTC CASSLDSRETQYF
. TRBJ1-6 TRBD1 TRBV28 TGTGCCAGCAGTCGGGACAGGGGAAATTCACCCCTCCACTTT CASSRDRGNSPLHF
. TRBJ2-5 . TRBV20-1 TGCAGTGCTCCCTTCTTCGGGACCCAGTACTTC CSAPFFGTQYF
. TRBJ2-6 . TRBV7-8 TGTGCCAGCTCCCTCCCCTCTGGGGCCAACGTCCTGACTTTC CASSLPSGANVLTF
. TRBJ1-6 . TRBV9 TGTGCCAGCAGCGTAGCTTGGAATTCACCCCTCCACTTT CASSVAWNSPLHF
. TRBJ1-2 . TRBV7-9 TGTGCCAGCAGCCCCGCCACAGGGTACTATGGCTACACCTTC CASSPATGYYGYTF
. TRBJ2-5 . TRBV29-1 TGCAGCGTTGCTATAGGGTGGGAGACCCAGTACTTC CSVAIGWETQYF
few TRBJ2-3 . TRBV19 TGTGCCAGTAGACAAGGCACAGATACGCAGTATTTT CASRQGTDTQYF
few TRBJ2-5 TRBD1 TRBV6-1 TGTGCCACGGAGGACAGGGCCCTAGGAGAGACCCAGTACTTC CATEDRALGETQYF